The 6 T cell receptor beta chains listed next were all sequenced from one sample in a study of cytomegalovirus exposure and HLA in healthy donors. 60 Vbeta and 13 Jbeta primers were used in PCR. Sequencing used immunoSEQ multiplex PCR; TCRdb keeps in-frame clones, though not all of them. The sample carries about 94,000 clones, roughly three quarters recorded once. The specimen was PBMCs. These receptors were taken from a male donor in good health and CMV-seronegative.

V is TRBV15 and J is TRBJ2-3; 7 positions match TRBD2. Per germline, CDR1 LNHNV and CDR2 YYDKDF (reference sequence). This CDR3 region has 16 residues. The V and J ends lost 1 base and 6 bases, in that order; junction bases with no gene match: 10. The CDR3: CATSRARGGVVDTQYF. In DNA form, the CDR3 reads TGTGCCACCAGCAGAGCCCGGGGAGGGGTGGTCGATACGCAGTATTTT.

This clone was counted once. This chain uses TRBV5-1 with TRBJ2-5; D perhaps matches TRBD1 (6 bases). The DNA end favors TRBJ2-7, so the J call may be wrong. Per the germline V gene, CDR1 is SGHRS and CDR2 is YFSETQ. This CDR3 has 14 residues. CDR3 protein: CASSSPGHSYEQYF. CDR3 in DNA: TGCGCCAGCAGCTCCCCGGGACACTCCTACGAGCAGTACTTC.

The gene calls are TRBV19 and TRBJ1-5; TRBD1 might be the D (6 bases). The V and J ends lost 6 bases and 3 bases respectively, with 12 bases between them. Germline V gene sequence: CDR1 LNHDA, CDR2 SQIVND (reference sequence). The CDR3 contains 14 residues. CDR3 DNA sequence: TGTGCCAGTAGCACCACAGGGTTCAATCAGCCCCAGCATTTT. Amino acid sequence: CASSTTGFNQPQHF.

The chain joins TRBV7-2 to TRBJ2-5; TRBD2 is a possible D gene (5 bases). Germline values: CDR1 SGHTA, CDR2 FQGNSA. The CDR3 length is 14 residues. V lost 5 bases and J 2 bases, leaving 12 bases between the germline ends. CDR3 bases: TGTGCCAGCAGCCCAGGCCGGGGTCAAGAGACCCAGTACTTC. It translates to CASSPGRGQETQYF.

The chain has TRBV28 and TRBJ2-7; weak D call: TRBD1 (6 bases). Trimming removed 4 bases from V and 3 bases from J, with 10 bases in between. CDR3 size: 13 residues. Germline CDR1 reads MDHEN; CDR2 reads SYDVKM. The DNA for the CDR3 is TGTGCCAGCAGTTCCGGGACACACTACGAGCAGTACTTC. Translated: CASSSGTHYEQYF.

This chain connects TRBV6-1 to TRBJ2-5, with 7 bases that match TRBD1. Trimming cost V 5 bases and J 3 bases; bases outside gene matches: 6. The CDR3 is made up of 14 amino acids. Germline V gene data show CDR1 as MNHNS and CDR2 as SASEGT. The CDR3, as DNA: TGTGCCAGCAGTCTCGACAGGGTCGAAGAGACCCAGTACTTC. Translation gives CASSLDRVEETQYF.